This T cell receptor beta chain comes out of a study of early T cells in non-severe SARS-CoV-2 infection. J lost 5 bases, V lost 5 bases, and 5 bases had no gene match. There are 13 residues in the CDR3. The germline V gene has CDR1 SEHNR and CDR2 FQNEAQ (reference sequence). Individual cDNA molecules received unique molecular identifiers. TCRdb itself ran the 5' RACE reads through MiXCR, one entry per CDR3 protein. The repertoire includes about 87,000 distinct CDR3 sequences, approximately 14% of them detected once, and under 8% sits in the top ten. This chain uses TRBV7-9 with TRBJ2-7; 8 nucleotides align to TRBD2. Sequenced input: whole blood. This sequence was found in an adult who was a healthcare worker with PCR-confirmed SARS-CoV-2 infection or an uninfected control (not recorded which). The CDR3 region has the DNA TGTGCCAGCAGCCCGGGGGGGATCAACGAGCAGTACTTC. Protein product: CASSPGGINEQYF.